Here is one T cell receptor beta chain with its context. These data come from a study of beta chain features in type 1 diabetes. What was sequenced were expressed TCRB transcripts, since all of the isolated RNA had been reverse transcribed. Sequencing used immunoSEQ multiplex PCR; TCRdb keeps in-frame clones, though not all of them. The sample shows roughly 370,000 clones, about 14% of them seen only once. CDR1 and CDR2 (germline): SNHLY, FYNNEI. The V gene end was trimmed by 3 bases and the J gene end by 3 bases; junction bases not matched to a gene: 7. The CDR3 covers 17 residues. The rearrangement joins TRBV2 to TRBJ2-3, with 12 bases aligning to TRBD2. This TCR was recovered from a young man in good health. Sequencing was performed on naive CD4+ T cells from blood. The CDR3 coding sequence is TGTGCCAGCAGTGAGAGCCTAGCGGGAGGGCCAACAGATACGCAGTATTTT. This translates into CASSESLAGGPTDTQYF.